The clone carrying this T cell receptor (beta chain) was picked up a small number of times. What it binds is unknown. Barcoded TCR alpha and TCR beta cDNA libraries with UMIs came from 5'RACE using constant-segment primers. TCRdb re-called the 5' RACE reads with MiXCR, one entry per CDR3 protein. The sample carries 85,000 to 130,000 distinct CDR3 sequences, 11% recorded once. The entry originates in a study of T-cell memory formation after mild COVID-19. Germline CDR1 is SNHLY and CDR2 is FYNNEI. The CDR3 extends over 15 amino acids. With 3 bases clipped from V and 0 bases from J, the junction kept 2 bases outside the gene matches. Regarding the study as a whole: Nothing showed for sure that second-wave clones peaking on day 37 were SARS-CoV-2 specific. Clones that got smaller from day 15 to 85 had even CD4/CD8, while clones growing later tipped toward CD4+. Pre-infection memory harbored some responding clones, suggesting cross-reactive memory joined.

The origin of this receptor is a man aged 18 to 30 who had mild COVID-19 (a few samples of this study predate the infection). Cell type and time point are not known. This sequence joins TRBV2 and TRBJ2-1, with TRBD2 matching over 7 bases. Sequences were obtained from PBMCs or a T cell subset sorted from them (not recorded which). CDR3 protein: CASSDQRDSYNEQFF. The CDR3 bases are TGTGCCAGCAGTGACCAGCGGGACTCCTACAATGAGCAGTTCTTC. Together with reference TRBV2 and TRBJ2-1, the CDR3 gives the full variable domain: EPEVTQTPSHQVTQMGQEVILRCVPISNHLYFYWYRQILGQKVEFLVSFYNNEISEKSEIFDDQFSVERPDGSNFTLKIRSTKLEDSAMYFCASSDQRDSYNEQFFGPGTRLTVL.